These 10 T cell receptor beta chains share one sample of origin, sequenced in a study of T-cell memory formation after mild COVID-19. TCRdb passed the 5' RACE reads through MiXCR, listing each CDR3 protein once. The data show roughly 250,000 distinct CDR3 sequences, about 17% seen once. The sample comprised PBMCs or a T cell subset sorted from them (not recorded which). These receptors all come from a man aged 18 to 29 who had mild COVID-19 (a few samples of this study predate the infection). Cell type and time point are not known.

This clonotype has only one observation. The chain employs TRBV6-6 and TRBJ1-1, with D maybe TRBD1 (5 bases). The V end lost 4 bases, the J end lost 6 bases, and 12 bases lay between the germline ends. The CDR3 sequence is 13 residues long. Germline V gene sequence: CDR1 MNHNY, CDR2 SVGAGI (reference sequence). The CDR3 bases are TGTGCCAGCAGTTTTTCCGACAGCGCTGAAGCTTTCTTT. It yields the protein CASSFSDSAEAFF.

The chain is built from TRBV9 and TRBJ2-1, with 10 nucleotides matching TRBD2. CDR1 SGDLS and CDR2 YYNGEE come from the germline V gene. This CDR3 is built from 15 residues. The ends lost 6 bases at V and 8 bases at J; junction bases unmatched: 11. The CDR3 DNA sequence: TGTGCCAGCACCCGCAGCGGGGGGGAGTCCGATGAGCAGTTCTTC. Its translation is CASTRSGGESDEQFF.

The rearrangement links TRBV7-8 to TRBJ2-2; 9 nucleotides match TRBD2. V dropped 11 bases and J dropped 2; count of bases not matched to a gene: 6. The germline CDR1 and CDR2 sequences are SGHVS and FQNEAQ. The length of the CDR3 is 14 residues. The CDR3 bases are TGTGCCTCGATAGCGGGGGCTAACACCGGGGAGCTGTTTTTT. This gives the protein CASIAGANTGELFF.

This clonotype was observed a few times. V is TRBV10-3 and J is TRBJ2-1; TRBD2 agrees at 9 bases. Germline CDR1 and CDR2: ENHRY and SYGVKD. J lost 5 bases, V lost 10 bases, and 12 bases had no gene match. There are 15 residues in the CDR3. CDR3 sequence (DNA): TGTGCCAGCCGAACAGCGGGGGGTTCCAACAATGAGCAGTTCTTC. Its translation: CASRTAGGSNNEQFF.

This clonotype appeared a few times. The J gene is TRBJ2-3, the V gene TRBV18, with 7 bases matching TRBD2. The germline V gene encodes CDR1 KGHSH and CDR2 LQKENI. The CDR3 loop spans 15 amino acids. J was trimmed by 0 bases and V by 3 bases; bases with no gene match: 3. CDR3 sequence: CASSPRSGSTDTQYF. The CDR3 bases are TGTGCCAGCTCACCTCGTAGCGGGAGCACAGATACGCAGTATTTT.

This clonotype was counted between two and nine times. The chain employs TRBV9 and TRBJ2-1; 8 nucleotides agree with TRBD1. Germline CDR1 and CDR2: SGDLS and YYNGEE. Trimming cost V 3 bases and J 4 bases; bases outside gene matches: 6. The CDR3 has 15 residues. Written as DNA, the CDR3 is TGTGCCAGCAGCGGATTGACAGGGGCTTACAATGAGCAGTTCTTC. It specifies CASSGLTGAYNEQFF.

This clonotype was seen only a few times. V is TRBV5-1 and J is TRBJ2-1; D is possibly TRBD1 (5 bases). CDR3 length: 16 residues. The V and J ends lost 0 bases and 7 bases respectively, with 17 bases between them. From germline, CDR1 is SGHRS and CDR2 YFSETQ. The CDR3, as DNA: TGCGCCAGCAGCTTGGCCGAGGACACCCGTCAGAATGAGCAGTTCTTC. Translation: CASSLAEDTRQNEQFF.

The chain couples TRBV20-1 to TRBJ2-5; 15 bases fit TRBD2. The CDR3 covers 19 residues. Unmatched junction bases numbered 12, after V lost 0 bases and J lost 4 bases. CDR1 DFQATT and CDR2 SNEGSKA come from the germline V gene (reference sequence). CDR3 in DNA: TGCAGTGCTAGAGATTCGGGGACTAGCGGGGGGTTGGGAAGAGAGACCCAGTACTTC. This translates into CSARDSGTSGGLGRETQYF.

In this sample, this clonotype turned up many times. V usage is TRBV7-2 and J usage is TRBJ2-2; 7 nucleotides line up with TRBD1. This CDR3 has 14 amino acids. V was pared by 5 bases and J by 6 bases, with 6 bases of the junction left unmatched. In germline, CDR1 is SGHTA, CDR2 FQGNSA. Here the CDR3 DNA reads TGTGCCAGCAGCCCGGACAGGCGGGCCGGGGAGCTGTTTTTT. Translating it yields CASSPDRRAGELFF.

The chain has TRBV5-4 and TRBJ2-5; the match to TRBD2 covers 12 bases. V dropped 4 bases and J dropped 2; count of bases not matched to a gene: 9. Per the germline V gene, CDR1 is SGHNT and CDR2 is YYREEE (reference sequence). The CDR3 runs 17 residues. CDR3: CASSRSGLAGSQETQYF. The CDR3 DNA follows: TGTGCCAGCAGCCGATCTGGACTAGCGGGGAGTCAAGAGACCCAGTACTTC.